This T cell receptor (beta chain) was recovered during a study of T cell responses to AZD1222 COVID-19 vaccine. Whole-study findings and limits: Spike-specific TCRs gained breadth and depth after people received two AZD1222 doses. Across the whole spike, CD4 TCRs peaked at regions 160-218 and 743-854. Among those given AZD1222, only six were seropositive at baseline.

Of note for this clone: The target antigen is unknown.

Germline V CDR1 and CDR2: KGHDR, SFDVKD. Trimming cost V 3 bases and J 8 bases; bases outside gene matches: 16. The CDR3 extends over 17 amino acids. The protocol was immunoSEQ multiplex PCR, while the TCRdb copy is restricted to in-frame clones and leaves out a portion. This sample has 150,000 to 200,000 clones; around 90% occur once, and the top ten carry about 6%. The source material was peripheral blood, sampled on day 0 of AZD1222 vaccination. The V gene is TRBV24-1, the J gene TRBJ1-2, with TRBD1 identical over 8 bases. The sequence derives from an adult in good health. This CDR3 is CATSDPRASQGAGGYTF. The CDR3 nucleotides read TGTGCCACCAGTGATCCTCGGGCCAGCCAGGGGGCCGGGGGCTACACCTTC.